This TCR beta chain was found in a study of molecular identifiers for immune sequencing clone quantification. Study observations and caveats: It was shown that clones above 20 RNA copies held over 99% of effector molecules, but under 1% in naive cells.

TCRdb reanalysed the PCR reads using MiXCR and keeps one entry per CDR3 protein. The sample records more than 450,000 distinct CDR3 sequences, 25% being singletons. The CDR3 is 19 residues long. CDR1 and CDR2 from the germline V gene are SGHVS and FNYEAQ. V shed 1 base and J shed 2 bases, with 20 bases lying between them. Naive CD8 T cells were picked out by sorting for CD8+CD4-CCR7+CD45RA+. The table lists this clonotype with a few counts. Its antigen is unidentified. V is TRBV7-6 and J is TRBJ2-2; D assignment may be TRBD1 or TRBD2 (5 bases each). The clonotype originates from a human donor in good health. Some libraries in this study had Jurkat cell RNA spiked in. The material sequenced was naive CD8+ T cells from blood, with Jurkat cell RNA spiked in. The subset denotes: FACS-sorted CD8+CD4-CCR7+CD45RA+ naive T cells. For the CDR3, the DNA is TGTGCCAGCAGCTTAGGTGCCTCGGTTCGGGGACCCAACACCGGGGAGCTGTTTTTT. This sequence encodes CASSLGASVRGPNTGELFF.